These 9 T cell receptor beta chains share one sample of origin, sequenced in a study of T cells in Graves' hyperthyroidism and ophthalmopathy. What was amplified from RNA transcripts were TCR beta CDR3 regions. Using the HTBI primer set, a first-round RT-PCR was run on the TCR CDR3. TCRdb called the multiplex PCR reads again in MiXCR, with one record for every CDR3 protein. The sample comprises 270,000 or so distinct CDR3 sequences, 25% of which are singletons, and more than 25% rests with the top ten. Sequenced material: blood. The receptors here all came from a man in his forties with Graves' hyperthyroidism that later progressed to Graves' ophthalmopathy.

This clonotype was detected many times. The chain joins TRBV7-9 to TRBJ2-5; D gene unclear. CDR3 length equals 15 residues. The germline CDR1 and CDR2 sequences are SEHNR and FQNEAQ (reference sequence). Deletions cut 5 bases from V and 2 bases from J, with 15 bases between. CDR3: CASSQSHSEQETQYF. The CDR3 DNA reads TGTGCCAGCAGCCAGAGTCACAGCGAACAAGAGACCCAGTACTTC.

In its sample, this clonotype was seen many times. The CDR3 loop reads CASSSQGGNTIYF. CDR3 coding DNA: TGTGCCAGCAGCAGCCAGGGGGGAAACACCATATATTTT. The rearrangement uses TRBV6-1 and TRBJ1-3; possibly TRBD1 for D (6 bases). The CDR3 totals 13 residues. Trimming pared 6 bases from V and 4 bases from J, leaving 10 bases between. The germline CDR1 and CDR2 sequences are MNHNS and SASEGT.

This clonotype showed up many times. The chain combines TRBV5-1 with TRBJ2-4; D might be TRBD2 (6 bases). V was clipped by 0 bases and J by 4 bases, with 14 bases between them. CDR1 and CDR2 (germline): SGHRS, YFSETQ. The CDR3 extends over 16 amino acids. CDR3 protein: CASSLVVSSGKNIQYF. CDR3 nucleotides: TGCGCCAGCAGCTTGGTTGTATCGAGCGGGAAAAACATTCAGTACTTC.

This clonotype was seen repeatedly, ten times or more. The chain recombines TRBV9 with TRBJ2-7; the D gene is possibly TRBD1 (6 bases). This CDR3 comprises 14 residues. The V end was cut by 0 bases, the J end by 7 bases, with 14 bases between. Germline values: CDR1 SGDLS, CDR2 YYNGEE. The CDR3 DNA reads as TGTGCCAGCAGCGTAGGGGGGACACCGGTGGAGCAGTACTTC. Protein product: CASSVGGTPVEQYF.

This clonotype has ten or more counts. V is TRBV7-2 and J is TRBJ1-1, with D maybe TRBD1 (5 bases). The germline V gene has CDR1 SGHTA and CDR2 FQGNSA. V lost 8 bases and J 10 bases, leaving 14 bases between the germline ends. This CDR3 contains 11 residues. The CDR3 loop is CASGKGGAAFF. The CDR3 DNA follows: TGTGCCAGCGGTAAGGGCGGGGCAGCTTTCTTT.

This clonotype was seen ten or more times. This chain links TRBV25-1 with TRBJ2-5; TRBD1 matches 7 bases. Germline V gene data show CDR1 as MGHDK and CDR2 as SYGVNS. J gave up 5 bases and V 10 bases, and 10 bases lay outside the gene matches. CDR3 length: 13 amino acids. CDR3 in DNA: TGTGCCACCGAGACAGGGCCCACGGAGACCCAGTACTTC. This encodes CATETGPTETQYF.

The chain has TRBV6-2 or TRBV6-3 and TRBJ1-5, with D unclear. The germline gives CDR1 MNHEY, CDR2 SVGEGT. Trimming shortened V by 5 bases and J by 0 bases, and 8 bases separated the two germline ends. The CDR3 is made up of 14 amino acids. The CDR3 DNA sequence: TGTGCCAGCAGTAGACTCCATAGCAATCAGCCCCAGCATTTT. This sequence encodes CASSRLHSNQPQHF.

V gene TRBV7-2 combines with J gene TRBJ2-5, with D uncertain. Trimming took off 0 bases at V and 4 bases at J, with 9 bases between the two ends. This CDR3 has 14 residues. CDR1 SGHTA and CDR2 FQGNSA come from the germline V gene. The CDR3 is CASSLALTGETQYF. CDR3 DNA sequence: TGTGCCAGCAGCTTAGCATTAACCGGAGAGACCCAGTACTTC.

The chain uses TRBV28 and TRBJ2-7, with D possibly matching TRBD2 (6 bases). Trimming pared 5 bases from V and 6 bases from J, leaving 23 bases between. The germline V gene encodes CDR1 MDHEN and CDR2 SYDVKM. This CDR3 contains 16 residues. For the CDR3, the DNA is TGTGCCAGCAGTACTCCGACCCGCCTAGGAGGGCTCGAGCAGTACTTC. Its protein is CASSTPTRLGGLEQYF. The full variable domain, in which reference TRBV28 and TRBJ2-7 provide the parts outside the CDR3, is DVKVTQSSRYLVKRTGEKVFLECVQDMDHENMFWYRQDPGLGLRLIYFSYDVKMKEKGDIPEGYSVSREKKERFSLILESASTNQTSMYLCASSTPTRLGGLEQYFGPGTRLTVT.